Following are 8 T cell receptor beta chains from one sample sequenced in a study of T cell repertoires in cytomegalovirus infection. TCRdb reprocessed the reads via MiXCR and lists one record per CDR3 protein. The sample consists of roughly 200,000 distinct CDR3 sequences, more than 9% of them appearing once. What was sequenced was PBMCs. The receptors here all came from a human donor in good health (CMV status not recorded). Some clones in this sample may be carry-over from other donors' samples.

The chain couples TRBV4-3 to TRBJ2-1; D perhaps matches TRBD2 (6 bases). Germline V gives CDR1 LGHNA, CDR2 YSLEER. V shed 2 bases and J shed 8 bases, with 16 bases lying between them. CDR3 length: 15 amino acids. CDR3 protein: CASSQSPLALDEQFF. In DNA form, the CDR3 reads TGCGCCAGCAGCCAAAGCCCACTAGCTCTCGATGAGCAGTTCTTC.

The J gene is TRBJ1-1, the V gene TRBV29-1; D may be TRBD1 (6 bases). Germline CDR1 SQVTM, CDR2 ANQGSEA. V was cut by 6 bases and J by 0 bases, with 23 bases left in between. This CDR3 is built from 17 residues. The CDR3 loop reads CSVRRQASINMNTEAFF. In DNA, the CDR3 is TGCAGCGTCCGTCGACAGGCTTCCATCAATATGAACACTGAAGCTTTCTTT.

This chain connects TRBV7-4 to TRBJ2-1, with TRBD1 identical over 10 bases. Germline loops: CDR1 SGHVT, CDR2 SQSDAQ. The ends lost 5 bases at V and 8 bases at J; junction bases unmatched: 9. There are 15 residues in the CDR3. The CDR3 sequence: CASSAPGQGTHEQFF. DNA of the CDR3: TGTGCCAGCAGCGCTCCGGGACAGGGGACGCATGAGCAGTTCTTC.

This clonotype was seen ten or more times. The chain uses TRBV7-8 and TRBJ2-1; D might be TRBD1 or TRBD2, each matching 5 bases. Trimming left V 5 bases short and J 5 bases short, with 10 bases between. The CDR3 loop spans 13 amino acids. The V gene's germline CDR1 is SGHVS and CDR2 FQNEAQ. In DNA form, the CDR3 reads TGTGCCAGCAGCACACCGGGGCACAATGAGCAGTTCTTC. This sequence encodes CASSTPGHNEQFF. The variable domain in full, with the rest retrieved from reference TRBV7-8 and TRBJ2-1, is GAGVSQSPRYKVAKRGQDVALRCDPISGHVSLFWYQQALGQGPEFLTYFQNEAQLDKSGLPSDRFFAERPEGSVSTLKIQRTQQEDSAVYLCASSTPGHNEQFFGPGTRLTVL.

This clonotype was counted a few times. The V call is TRBV28, the J call TRBJ2-7; D may correspond to TRBD1 or TRBD2 (5 bases each). The V gene's germline CDR1 is MDHEN and CDR2 SYDVKM. CDR3 size: 14 residues. The V end lost 4 bases, the J end lost 0 bases, and 10 bases lay between the germline ends. The CDR3 here is CASSSPGTSYEQYF. The CDR3 DNA sequence: TGTGCCAGCAGTTCCCCGGGGACCTCCTACGAGCAGTACTTC.

The chain links TRBV6-6 to TRBJ1-5; no definite D call. The V end was cut by 7 bases, the J end by 6 bases, with 10 bases between. The CDR3 spans 12 residues. CDR1 is MNHNY and CDR2 is SVGAGI in the germline V gene (reference sequence). The CDR3 sequence: CASKLLGQPQHF. As DNA, the CDR3 is TGTGCCAGCAAGCTCTTAGGTCAGCCCCAGCATTTT.

This clonotype has a count of ten or more. The chain has TRBV19 and TRBJ2-1; D ambiguous. The CDR3 sequence is 13 residues long. Per the germline V gene, CDR1 is LNHDA and CDR2 is SQIVND (reference sequence). With 4 bases removed from V and 3 bases from J, the gap between germline ends came to 7 bases. The CDR3 DNA follows: TGTGCCAGTAGTACCGCTGGCTACAATGAGCAGTTCTTC. This sequence encodes CASSTAGYNEQFF.

CDR3 sequence reads: CASSFRTTDTQYF. As DNA, the CDR3 is TGTGCCAGCAGTTTCCGGACCACAGATACGCAGTATTTT. The rearrangement links TRBV28 to TRBJ2-3; no reliable D call. Germline V gene data show CDR1 as MDHEN and CDR2 as SYDVKM. The CDR3 spans 13 residues. V was clipped by 3 bases and J by 2 bases, with 6 bases between them. Combining the CDR3 with reference TRBV28 and TRBJ2-3 gives the whole variable domain DVKVTQSSRYLVKRTGEKVFLECVQDMDHENMFWYRQDPGLGLRLIYFSYDVKMKEKGDIPEGYSVSREKKERFSLILESASTNQTSMYLCASSFRTTDTQYFGPGTRLTVL.